These 14 T cell receptor beta chains were all obtained from the same sample, sequenced in a study of T cells in Graves' hyperthyroidism and ophthalmopathy. Amplified TCR beta CDR3 regions came from RNA transcripts. First-round RT-PCR targeting the TCR CDR3 was performed with the HTBI primer set. MiXCR, applied by TCRdb to the multiplex PCR reads, yields one record per CDR3 protein. The data contain hundreds of thousands of distinct CDR3 sequences, just under 20% of them seen just once; the ten biggest clones take up about 50%. The sample was blood. These receptors were obtained from a middle-aged man with Graves' ophthalmopathy.

This rearrangement joins TRBV19 to TRBJ1-2, with D maybe TRBD1 (5 bases). V was cut by 7 bases and J by 7 bases, with 19 bases left in between. The CDR3 spans 14 residues. Germline CDR1 is LNHDA and CDR2 is SQIVND (reference sequence). The chain's CDR3 is CASTLVGGARGYTF. CDR3 coding DNA: TGTGCCAGTACGCTCGTAGGAGGGGCGCGTGGCTACACCTTC.

The gene calls are TRBV19 and TRBJ2-2; TRBD1 is a possible D gene (6 bases). Germline-derived CDR1 and CDR2 are LNHDA and SQIVND (reference sequence). The CDR3 has 16 residues. Trimming cost V 3 bases and J 3 bases, with 14 bases left between them. CDR3 residues: CASSIRGGGDTGELFF. The DNA of the CDR3 is TGTGCCAGTAGTATCAGGGGCGGTGGAGACACCGGGGAGCTGTTTTTT. The variable domain in full, with the rest retrieved from reference TRBV19 and TRBJ2-2, is DGGITQSPKYLFRKEGQNVTLSCEQNLNHDAMYWYRQDPGQGLRLIYYSQIVNDFQKGDIAEGYSVSREKKESFPLTVTSAQKNPTAFYLCASSIRGGGDTGELFFGEGSRLTVL.

This rearrangement joins TRBV27 to TRBJ1-6; unclear D gene. Trimming stripped 3 bases from V and 8 bases from J, with 14 bases between. CDR1 is MNHEY, CDR2 SMNVEV, per germline (reference sequence). The CDR3 sequence is 15 residues long. CDR3 sequence: CASSLENGRYSPLHF. In DNA, the CDR3 is TGTGCCAGCAGTTTGGAGAACGGCAGATATTCACCCCTCCACTTT.

This clonotype has ten or more counts. The chain employs TRBV6-2 or TRBV6-3 and TRBJ2-5, with D possibly being TRBD1 (5 bases). The CDR3 totals 15 residues. Deletions cut 4 bases from V and 5 bases from J, with 17 bases between. Germline CDR1 and CDR2: MNHEY and SVGEGT. The CDR3, as DNA: TGTGCCAGCAGTTCTGCAGGGATAGTCGAGGAGACCCAGTACTTC. Residues: CASSSAGIVEETQYF.

The sample holds many counts of this clonotype. The V gene is TRBV30, the J gene TRBJ2-1; D perhaps matches TRBD2 (5 bases). This CDR3 spans 12 amino acids. Germline CDR1 is GTSNPN and CDR2 is SVGIG (reference sequence). V shed 0 bases and J shed 7 bases, with 7 bases lying between them. The CDR3: CAWSVRENEQFF. In nucleotides, the CDR3 is TGTGCCTGGAGTGTAAGGGAGAATGAGCAGTTCTTC.

This clonotype was seen ten or more times. The chain links TRBV18 to TRBJ1-1; 7 bases fit TRBD1. Germline-derived CDR1 and CDR2 are KGHSH and LQKENI. V shed 2 bases and J 5 bases; nucleotides not matched to a gene: 5. This CDR3 comprises 14 residues. The CDR3 DNA reads as TGTGCCAGCTCACCAATTCAGGGGGGGACTGAAGCTTTCTTT. Its translation: CASSPIQGGTEAFF.

This clonotype was recorded many times. The chain couples TRBV3-1 to TRBJ2-4; D may correspond to TRBD1 or TRBD2 (6 bases each). V shed 3 bases and J shed 2 bases, with 14 bases lying between them. The CDR3 has 16 residues. The V gene's germline CDR1 is LGHDT and CDR2 YNNKEL (reference sequence). CDR3 DNA: TGTGCCAGCAGCCAGGTCTCGGGGGCAACCAAAAACATTCAGTACTTC. Amino acid sequence: CASSQVSGATKNIQYF.

This chain uses TRBV9 with TRBJ1-1, with a possible D match to TRBD1 (5 bases). Between the trimmed V and J ends, which lost 3 bases and 4 bases, there was a span of 10 bases. Germline V gene sequence: CDR1 SGDLS, CDR2 YYNGEE. The CDR3 has 13 residues. The CDR3 loop is CASSGGLLTEAFF. The CDR3 nucleotides are TGTGCCAGCAGCGGGGGACTCCTCACTGAAGCTTTCTTT.

The chain combines TRBV30 with TRBJ1-2; 9 bases line up with TRBD1. This CDR3 region has 17 residues. The germline gives CDR1 GTSNPN, CDR2 SVGIG (reference sequence). The V segment lost 3 bases and the J segment 4 bases; nucleotides outside the gene matches: 15. The CDR3 loop reads CAWRPTGGSIAVYGYTF. CDR3 DNA: TGTGCCTGGAGACCTACAGGGGGCAGTATTGCGGTCTATGGCTACACCTTC.

This clonotype was observed at least ten times. The V gene is TRBV20-1, the J gene TRBJ2-7; 9 bases line up with TRBD2. The germline gives CDR1 DFQATT, CDR2 SNEGSKA (reference sequence). The V gene end was trimmed by 3 bases and the J gene end by 8 bases; junction bases not matched to a gene: 11. The CDR3 covers 14 residues. This CDR3 reads CSARDGAGGPKQYF. DNA of the CDR3: TGCAGTGCTAGGGATGGGGCGGGAGGGCCAAAGCAGTACTTC.

In its sample, this clonotype was seen many times. The chain links TRBV20-1 to TRBJ2-7; either TRBD1 or TRBD2 may fit D (5 bases each). V shed 6 bases and J shed 6 bases, with 15 bases lying between them. Germline V gene lookup returns CDR1 DFQATT and CDR2 SNEGSKA (reference sequence). The CDR3 has 12 amino acids. The CDR3 spells CSAISPGSEQYF. The CDR3 DNA reads TGCAGTGCCATTTCACCAGGGAGCGAGCAGTACTTC.

There are a few counts of this clonotype. V gene TRBV6-4 combines with J gene TRBJ1-4; D possibly corresponds to TRBD1 (5 bases). The CDR3 is made up of 14 amino acids. The V gene's germline CDR1 is MRHNA and CDR2 SNTAGT. V was shortened by 4 bases and J by 7 bases, with 13 bases between the two germline ends. The CDR3 here is CASSATWGGEKLFF. CDR3 sequence (DNA): TGTGCCAGCAGTGCCACCTGGGGGGGTGAAAAACTGTTTTTT.

This clonotype was seen only a few times. The chain's CDR3 is CASIPGTSGSFGDTQYF. The CDR3 DNA reads TGTGCCAGCATCCCCGGGACTAGCGGGAGTTTTGGAGATACGCAGTATTTT. The chain employs TRBV6-1 and TRBJ2-3; 14 bases match TRBD2. Germline-derived CDR1 and CDR2 are MNHNS and SASEGT. Unmatched junction bases numbered 11, after V lost 7 bases and J lost 5 bases. The CDR3 loop spans 17 amino acids.

This clonotype was detected only a few times. V is TRBV20-1 and J is TRBJ2-7; 7 positions agree with TRBD2. V was pared by 6 bases and J by 4 bases, with 9 bases of the junction left unmatched. Germline lookup yields CDR1 DFQATT and CDR2 SNEGSKA (reference sequence). The CDR3 contains 13 residues. The chain's CDR3 is CSAAGGNVYEQYF. CDR3 in DNA: TGCAGTGCAGCCGGGGGGAACGTTTACGAGCAGTACTTC.